The present T cell receptor beta chain was sequenced within a study of CD8+CD57+ T cells in acquired aplastic anemia. Sequencing involved patients with CD8+CD57+ cell expansion previously shown by flow cytometry. Blood was sampled before the patients had received any therapy. The sample holds a few counts of this clonotype. Profiling of TCR beta VDJ combinations and CDR3 sequences used genomic DNA as template. In TCRdb, the reads were re-called with MiXCR into one record per CDR3 protein. The profile shows under 200,000 distinct CDR3 sequences, around 48% of them singletons. After removal of 3 bases from V and 4 bases from J, the junction contained 5 bases not matched to a gene. CDR3 length equals 14 residues. Germline CDR1 is SGHRS and CDR2 is YFSETQ.

Sequencing input: sorted CD4+, CD8+, or CD8+CD57+ T cells (not recorded which) from PBMCs. The J gene is TRBJ2-7, the V gene TRBV5-1, with TRBD1 matching over 9 bases. This TCR was sampled from a human donor with aplastic anemia. CDR3 amino acids: CASSSGTGRYEQYF. DNA of the CDR3: TGCGCCAGCAGCTCTGGGACAGGGAGATACGAGCAGTACTTC.